This T cell receptor beta chain was obtained from a study of lymphopenia after photon versus proton radiotherapy. Study results and caveats: Proton therapy kept repertoires fairly stable, unlike photons, which gained effector/memory cells. Larger post-nadir TCR diversity loss correlated inversely with survival in deceased patients. Better survival with proton therapy was suggested as possible, not demonstrated.

Worth noting for this clone: The antigen is unknown.

The method was immunoSEQ multiplex PCR; TCRdb's version includes in-frame clones alone and lacks a portion of them. The sample consists of 10,000 to 15,000 clones, around 92% of them appearing once. This receptor was taken from a man aged 60 to 69 with pancreatic cancer. The starting material was peripheral blood, obtained from a patient treated with proton-based radiotherapy.

DNA of the CDR3: TGTGCCAGCAGCGGGGGTAGGGGCAGGGGTTTTCGGCAGCCCCAGCATTTT. Its protein is CASSGGRGRGFRQPQHF. The chain combines TRBV28 with TRBJ1-5, with TRBD1 as a possible D gene (6 bases). Between the trimmed V and J ends, which lost 6 bases and 7 bases, there was a span of 25 bases. This CDR3 is 17 amino acids long. Germline V lookup: CDR1 MDHEN, CDR2 SYDVKM.